What follows are 17 T cell receptor beta chains derived from one specimen sequenced in a study of blood T cell repertoires in COVID-19 (dated by TCRdb to 2019 to 2021). Library preparation used the immunoSEQ multiplex PCR assay. The clones in this table, taken by TCRdb from immuneACCESS, are in-frame only. Not every clone is retained; where verified, under half of the shortfall comes from an unresolved V gene, and the cause of the rest is unknown. The sample table lists approximately 500,000 clones, approximately 85% of them with a count of one. Of the sample, about 3% falls within the top ten clones. Sequenced input: peripheral blood. Receptors were obtained from a human donor in a cohort sampled during active COVID-19.

The V call is TRBV28, the J call TRBJ1-3; D call uncertain. Germline loops: CDR1 MDHEN, CDR2 SYDVKM. V dropped 6 bases and J dropped 5 bases, with 14 bases sitting between them. This CDR3 region has 14 residues. CDR3 protein: CASSPQRSRNTIYF. The CDR3, as DNA: TGTGCCAGCAGCCCTCAAAGGAGTAGAAACACCATATATTTT.

This clone appeared a few times. The chain employs TRBV11-3 and TRBJ2-3, with 11 bases that match TRBD2. Germline-derived CDR1 and CDR2 are SGHNT and YENEEA. The CDR3 runs 18 residues. The junction had 6 bases not matched to a gene; V was cut back by 1 base and J by 0 bases. The CDR3 region is CASSLGASGRSSTDTQYF. CDR3 nucleotide sequence: TGTGCCAGCAGCTTAGGGGCTAGCGGGAGGAGCAGCACAGATACGCAGTATTTT.

The rearrangement links TRBV2 to TRBJ2-5; perhaps TRBD2 as D (6 bases). Trimming pared 6 bases from V and 7 bases from J, leaving 18 bases between. The germline CDR1 and CDR2 sequences are SNHLY and FYNNEI. This CDR3 region has 14 residues. CDR3 nucleotides: TGTGCCAGCAGACCCTTAGCGGCCCAGGGGACCCAGTACTTC. This encodes CASRPLAAQGTQYF.

The chain uses TRBV6-4 and TRBJ2-1, with TRBD2 identical over 8 bases. The germline V gene encodes CDR1 MRHNA and CDR2 SNTAGT. The CDR3 covers 15 residues. V trimming: 4 bases; J trimming: 2 bases; junction bases outside the gene matches: 4. CDR3 in DNA: TGTGCCAGCAGTGTCACTAGCGGAGCCTACAATGAGCAGTTCTTC. Translated: CASSVTSGAYNEQFF.

This clone was found once. The chain is built from TRBV4-2 and TRBJ2-1; 13 bases line up with TRBD2. V was pared by 4 bases and J by 5 bases, with 11 bases of the junction left unmatched. This CDR3 region has 18 residues. Germline V lookup: CDR1 LGHNA, CDR2 YNFKEQ. The CDR3 DNA sequence: TGTGCCAGCAGCCCAGACCCCACTAGCGGGAGGGCAAACAATGAGCAGTTCTTC. It is translated as CASSPDPTSGRANNEQFF.

The chain is built from TRBV7-3 and TRBJ2-1, with TRBD1 matching over 8 bases. The length of the CDR3 is 15 residues. J gave up 9 bases and V 5 bases, and 12 bases lay outside the gene matches. CDR1 and CDR2 (germline): SGHTA, FQGTGA. The CDR3 nucleotides are TGTGCCAGCAGCCTACAGGGGGAGTGGGTTGGTGAGCAGTTCTTC. Protein: CASSLQGEWVGEQFF.

J is TRBJ1-2 and V is TRBV29-1; 11 bases are shared with TRBD1. Germline V gene sequence: CDR1 SQVTM, CDR2 ANQGSEA. The J segment lost 6 bases and the V segment lost 7 bases, leaving 4 bases of the junction unmatched. The CDR3 is made up of 12 amino acids. CDR3 nucleotides: TGCAGCGGAGAGGGACAGGGGGATGGCTACACCTTC. This gives the protein CSGEGQGDGYTF.

For the CDR3, the DNA is TGCGCCAGCAGCTTATTGTCGGGACAGAACACTGAAGCTTTCTTT. Translating gives CASSLLSGQNTEAFF. The V and J genes are TRBV5-1 and TRBJ1-1; TRBD1 might be the D (6 bases). The germline CDR1 and CDR2 sequences are SGHRS and YFSETQ. The CDR3 is made up of 15 amino acids. V dropped 2 bases and J dropped 1 base, with 12 bases sitting between them.

This clone has a handful of counts. This specimen includes other DNA sequences encoding the same CDR3. The genes are TRBV5-1 and TRBJ1-1; 7 bases are a match to TRBD1. The CDR3 contains 15 residues. CDR1 and CDR2 from the germline V gene are SGHRS and YFSETQ. V lost 1 base to trimming and J lost 0 bases; unmatched junction nucleotides: 3. CDR3: CASSLTGVMNTEAFF. The CDR3 region has the DNA TGCGCCAGCAGCTTGACAGGGGTCATGAACACTGAAGCTTTCTTT.

Remarks on this clone: Additional DNA sequences in this sample encode the identical CDR3. V usage is TRBV7-2 and J usage is TRBJ1-1; possible D gene TRBD1, 5 bases. CDR3 length: 13 residues. In germline, CDR1 is SGHTA, CDR2 FQGNSA. Trimming took 3 bases from V and 4 from J, leaving 9 bases between them. The CDR3 DNA follows: TGTGCCAGCAGCTTCGGGGGAGGCACTGAAGCTTTCTTT. This encodes CASSFGGGTEAFF.

The genes are TRBV28 and TRBJ1-5; TRBD1 is a possible D gene (6 bases). The CDR3 loop spans 14 amino acids. V lost 8 bases and J 7 bases, leaving 18 bases between the germline ends. Germline V gives CDR1 MDHEN, CDR2 SYDVKM. DNA for the CDR3: TGTGCCAGCCTCCCGGGGGGCGCATGGCAGCCCCAGCATTTT. Amino acid sequence: CASLPGGAWQPQHF.

The gene calls are TRBV28 and TRBJ1-4; 9 positions match TRBD1. Germline CDR1 and CDR2: MDHEN and SYDVKM. This CDR3 has 14 amino acids. Unmatched junction bases numbered 8, after V lost 8 bases and J lost 7 bases. As DNA, the CDR3 is TGTGCCAGCTATCCGGGACAGGGAGTTGAAAAACTGTTTTTT. Protein product: CASYPGQGVEKLFF.

The chain couples TRBV7-8 to TRBJ1-2, with D tentatively TRBD1 (5 bases). The germline CDR1 and CDR2 sequences are SGHVS and FQNEAQ. The CDR3 has 14 residues. V dropped 5 bases and J dropped 2 bases, with 12 bases sitting between them. CDR3 nucleotide sequence: TGTGCCAGCAGCCTAGAACAGGCAAACTATGGCTACACCTTC. It codes for CASSLEQANYGYTF.

The CDR3 is CASSAWPPPGTEAFF. In DNA, the CDR3 is TGTGCCAGCAGCGCCTGGCCGCCTCCGGGTACTGAAGCTTTCTTT. The rearrangement links TRBV7-2 to TRBJ1-1; no clear D. Between the trimmed V and J ends, which lost 5 bases and 5 bases, there was a span of 18 bases. This CDR3 comprises 15 residues. Germline CDR1 reads SGHTA; CDR2 reads FQGNSA. Filled out from reference TRBV7-2 and TRBJ1-1, the complete variable domain reads GAGVSQSPSNKVTEKGKDVELRCDPISGHTALYWYRQSLGQGLEFLIYFQGNSAPDKSGLPSDRFSAERTGGSVSTLTIQRTQQEDSAVYLCASSAWPPPGTEAFFGQGTRLTVV.

Points on this clone: The same CDR3 is also encoded by other DNA sequences in this sample. V usage is TRBV7-8 and J usage is TRBJ2-7, with D perhaps TRBD2 (6 bases). Germline loops: CDR1 SGHVS, CDR2 FQNEAQ. Trimming pared 1 base from V and 4 bases from J, leaving 14 bases between. The CDR3 spans 15 residues. Written as DNA, the CDR3 is TGTGCCAGCAGCTTAGTCGGGACTGGGGGGTACGAGCAGTACTTC. Translation gives CASSLVGTGGYEQYF.

The rearrangement links TRBV5-1 to TRBJ2-2, with D hard to call. Germline CDR1 reads SGHRS; CDR2 reads YFSETQ. Trimming took off 0 bases at V and 0 bases at J, with 6 bases between the two ends. The length of the CDR3 is 15 residues. In DNA, the CDR3 is TGCGCCAGCAGCTTGGGTAGCACGAACACCGGGGAGCTGTTTTTT. This sequence encodes CASSLGSTNTGELFF.

This clone was detected only once. The chain is built from TRBV30 and TRBJ2-3, with TRBD2 matching 10 bases. The CDR3 is 14 amino acids. The germline V gene encodes CDR1 GTSNPN and CDR2 SVGIG (reference sequence). Trimming at V came to 2 bases and at J to 6 bases, leaving 5 bases not matched to a gene. The CDR3 region is CAWSPSGRGDTQYF. The CDR3 bases are TGTGCCTGGAGTCCTAGCGGGAGAGGTGATACGCAGTATTTT.